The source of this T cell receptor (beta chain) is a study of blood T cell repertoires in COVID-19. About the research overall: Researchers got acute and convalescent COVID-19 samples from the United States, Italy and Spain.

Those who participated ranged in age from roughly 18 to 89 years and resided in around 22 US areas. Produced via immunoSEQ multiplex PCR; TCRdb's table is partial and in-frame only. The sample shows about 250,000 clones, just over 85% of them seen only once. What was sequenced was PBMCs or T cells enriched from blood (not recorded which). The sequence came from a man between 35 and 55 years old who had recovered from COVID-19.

The CDR3 region is CASSLVGVELYNSPLHF. The CDR3 DNA sequence: TGTGCCAGCAGCTTAGTCGGGGTTGAGTTGTATAATTCACCCCTCCACTTT. The chain employs TRBV7-8 and TRBJ1-6, with no clear D. The CDR3 loop spans 17 amino acids. The germline V and J ends were trimmed by 1 base and 4 bases, with 14 bases remaining between them. Germline V lookup: CDR1 SGHVS, CDR2 FQNEAQ.